The present entry profiles one TCR beta chain with its context. This CDR3 has 13 residues. The V end lost 6 bases, the J end lost 6 bases, and 12 bases lay between the germline ends. The V gene's germline CDR1 is SGHTA and CDR2 FQGNSA. In the authors' methods: How many nucleated cells were present was estimated from reference gene primer amplification. Profiling relied on immunoSEQ multiplex PCR, and the TCRdb table lists in-frame clones only, not all of them. V and J calls and clone size are those listed in that table; D and trimming were worked out from the DNA. The sample records roughly 45,000 clones, 82% being singletons. This record belongs to a study of blood T cell repertoires in COVID-19. Whole-study context: COVID-19 samples from acute and convalescent phases originated in the United States, Italy and Spain. In each case, the material was cDNA or gDNA derived from T cells, B-cell-depleted T cells, or PBMCs.

The gene calls are TRBV7-2 and TRBJ2-1; TRBD1 might be the D (6 bases). Sequenced input: peripheral blood. The receptor was isolated from a woman in her sixties with acute or convalescent COVID-19. CDR3 sequence reads: CASSDRWANEQFF. For the CDR3, the DNA is TGTGCCAGCAGTGACAGGTGGGCCAATGAGCAGTTCTTC.